The clone carrying this T cell receptor beta chain was recorded at least ten times. Antigen: not known. The source material, RNA transcripts, was used to amplify TCR beta CDR3 regions. When the TCR CDR3 underwent first-round RT-PCR, the HTBI primer set was used. TCRdb re-called the multiplex PCR reads with MiXCR, one entry per CDR3 protein. The table records some 360,000 distinct CDR3 sequences, roughly 20% of them present only once. The CDR3 sequence is 16 residues long. After removal of 5 bases from V and 0 bases from J, the junction contained 9 bases not matched to a gene. Per the germline V gene, CDR1 is MNHNS and CDR2 is SASEGT. The sample comes from a study of T cells in Graves' hyperthyroidism and ophthalmopathy. Overall study results and limits: Most expanded thyroid clonotypes above 0.001 recurred in blood.

Patients having uncontrolled infection, another autoimmune disease, pregnancy or lactation were not included. The receptor was derived from a woman in her thirties or forties with Graves' ophthalmopathy. This chain joins TRBV6-1 and TRBJ1-1, with 7 bases that match TRBD1. Sample: blood. CDR3 DNA sequence: TGTGCCAGCAGTCAGACAGGGCTGTGGGTGAACACTGAAGCTTTCTTT. It codes for CASSQTGLWVNTEAFF.